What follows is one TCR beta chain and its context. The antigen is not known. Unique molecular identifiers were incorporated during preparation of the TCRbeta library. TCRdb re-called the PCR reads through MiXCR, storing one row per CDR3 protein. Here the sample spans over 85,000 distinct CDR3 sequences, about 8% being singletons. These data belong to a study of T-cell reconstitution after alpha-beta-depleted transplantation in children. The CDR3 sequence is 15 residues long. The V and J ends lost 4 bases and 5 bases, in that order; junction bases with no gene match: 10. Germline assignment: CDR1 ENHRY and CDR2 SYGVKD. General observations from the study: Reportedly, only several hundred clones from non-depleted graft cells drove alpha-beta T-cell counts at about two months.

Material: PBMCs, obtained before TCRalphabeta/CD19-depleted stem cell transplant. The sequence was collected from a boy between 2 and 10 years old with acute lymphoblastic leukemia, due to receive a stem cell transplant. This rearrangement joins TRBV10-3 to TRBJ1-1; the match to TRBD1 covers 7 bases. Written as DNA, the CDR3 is TGTGCCATCAGTGCCGAACAGGGGAGGGGAACTGAAGCTTTCTTT. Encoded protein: CAISAEQGRGTEAFF.